Below, 24 T cell receptor beta chains from the same sample are listed, as sequenced in a study of shared clonotypes between healthy human individuals (dated by TCRdb to 2018 to 2021). Receptor amplification or capture employed the immunoSEQ multiplex PCR assay. The immuneACCESS repertoire file appears here via TCRdb, limited to in-frame rearrangements. These files lack a portion of the clones; in checked studies, under half of the deficit traces to unresolved V genes, and the cause of the others is not known. Counted in this sample were about 1.1 million clones; around three quarters of them appeared once. The ten largest make up roughly 0.9% of the sample. Sequencing input: memory CD4+ T cells from PBMCs. The label giving this sample's cell subset or site can be read as: CD45RA-negative fraction. The origin of the receptors is a man aged 18-30 years in good health. Some clones in this sample may be carry-over from other donors' samples.

V is TRBV6-1 and J is TRBJ2-1; D gene uncertain. The CDR3 is made up of 12 amino acids. V lost 6 bases, J lost 6 bases, and 9 bases lay in between. Germline-derived CDR1 and CDR2 are MNHNS and SASEGT. CDR3: CASRMGGNEQFF. For the CDR3, the DNA is TGTGCCAGCAGGATGGGCGGCAATGAGCAGTTCTTC.

The chain couples TRBV9 to TRBJ1-2; D not resolved. Per germline, CDR1 SGDLS and CDR2 YYNGEE. The CDR3 extends over 15 amino acids. The V and J ends lost 3 bases and 4 bases respectively, with 16 bases between them. The CDR3: CASSARSADLYGYTF. CDR3 bases: TGTGCCAGCAGCGCTCGCAGCGCAGACCTCTATGGCTACACCTTC.

The table lists this clone with many counts. Other DNA sequences in this sample translate to the same CDR3. This chain joins TRBV28 and TRBJ2-5; 8 positions agree with TRBD2. After removal of 5 bases from V and 7 bases from J, the junction contained 9 bases not matched to a gene. Germline V CDR1 and CDR2: MDHEN, SYDVKM. The CDR3 totals 14 residues. The CDR3 nucleotides are TGTGCCAGCAGTATCCCGGGGGGGCAACGGACCCAGTACTTC. Its translation: CASSIPGGQRTQYF.

The DNA for the CDR3 is TGCGCCAGCAGCGCGAGACAGGGGGCGAACACTGAAGCTTTCTTT. Translated: CASSARQGANTEAFF. The J gene is TRBJ1-1, the V gene TRBV5-1; TRBD1 agrees at 10 bases. The V gene's germline CDR1 is SGHRS and CDR2 YFSETQ. The CDR3 extends over 15 amino acids. V shed 4 bases, J shed 1 base, and the junction held 4 bases outside the gene matches.

The J gene is TRBJ1-1, the V gene TRBV10-2, with 8 bases fitting TRBD1. The CDR3 runs to 15 residues. Per the germline V gene, CDR1 is WSHSY and CDR2 is SAAADI. J lost 3 bases, V lost 3 bases, and 6 bases had no gene match. The CDR3 reads CASSDPGTGDTEAFF. CDR3 in DNA: TGCGCCAGCAGTGACCCCGGGACAGGTGACACTGAAGCTTTCTTT.

The CDR3 coding sequence is TGTGCCAGCTCCCGAACGGAGCAGGGGGTCACTGAAGCTTTCTTT. Its translation is CASSRTEQGVTEAFF. This chain uses TRBV18 with TRBJ1-1; 7 positions agree with TRBD1. Germline values: CDR1 KGHSH, CDR2 LQKENI. The CDR3 extends over 15 amino acids. After removal of 6 bases from V and 4 bases from J, the junction contained 11 bases not matched to a gene.

This chain joins TRBV7-9 and TRBJ2-1; D gene ambiguous. Trimming left V 1 base short and J 2 bases short, with 12 bases between. The CDR3 runs to 16 residues. Germline V gene sequence: CDR1 SEHNR, CDR2 FQNEAQ (reference sequence). The CDR3, as DNA: TGTGCCAGCAGCTTAGGCCGGCGATCTCCCTACAATGAGCAGTTCTTC. Protein product: CASSLGRRSPYNEQFF.

This chain uses TRBV27 with TRBJ1-2; D is ambiguous. The CDR3 length is 17 residues. V was pared by 11 bases and J by 6 bases, with 31 bases between. Germline assignment: CDR1 MNHEY and CDR2 SMNVEV (reference sequence). The CDR3 nucleotides are TGTGCCTCTCGTTACATCAGTTTGCCCCCTCGAGGAAATGGCTACACCTTC. Translated, it gives CASRYISLPPRGNGYTF.

The rearrangement links TRBV7-9 to TRBJ2-7; tentative D call: TRBD1 (6 bases). CDR3 length: 18 residues. V was shortened by 1 base and J by 7 bases, with 26 bases between the two germline ends. Per the germline V gene, CDR1 is SEHNR and CDR2 is FQNEAQ (reference sequence). The CDR3 reads CASSLVAGVAIQGWEQYF. CDR3 DNA: TGTGCCAGCAGCTTAGTCGCCGGGGTTGCCATACAGGGCTGGGAGCAGTACTTC.

This CDR3 is CASNPTPGNYEQYF. The CDR3 bases are TGTGCCAGCAACCCTACTCCCGGGAACTACGAGCAGTACTTC. The chain is built from TRBV11-2 and TRBJ2-7; maybe TRBD2 (5 bases). CDR3 size: 14 residues. V gave up 7 bases and J gave up 3 bases, with 16 bases separating them. CDR1 and CDR2 (germline): SGHAT, FQNNGV.

CDR3 loop: CASMRGSSGELFF. In nucleotides, the CDR3 is TGTGCCAGCATGCGGGGGAGCTCTGGGGAGCTGTTTTTT. The V gene is TRBV2, the J gene TRBJ2-2, with TRBD2 matching over 7 bases. V trimming: 7 bases; J trimming: 8 bases; junction bases outside the gene matches: 7. The germline V gene encodes CDR1 SNHLY and CDR2 FYNNEI. This CDR3 has 13 amino acids.

The chain employs TRBV2 and TRBJ2-1; 7 bases are a match to TRBD1. CDR3 size: 14 residues. After removal of 6 bases from V and 3 bases from J, the junction contained 5 bases not matched to a gene. The V gene's germline CDR1 is SNHLY and CDR2 FYNNEI. CDR3 DNA: TGTGCCAGCAGAGGACAGGAGAACTACAATGAGCAGTTCTTC. Residues: CASRGQENYNEQFF.

This clone occurred a few times. As DNA, the CDR3 is TGTGCCAGCACCAAGGACAGAACGAATGAAAAACTGTTTTTT. Residues: CASTKDRTNEKLFF. The chain links TRBV11-1 to TRBJ1-4; D may be TRBD1 (6 bases). The CDR3 consists of 14 residues. Trimming pared 7 bases from V and 5 bases from J, leaving 14 bases between. Germline V gene lookup returns CDR1 SGHAT and CDR2 FQDESV (reference sequence).

This clone was detected only once. J is TRBJ2-7 and V is TRBV25-1, with a tentative D call TRBD2 (7 bases). Trimming took off 5 bases at V and 4 bases at J, with 21 bases between the two ends. The CDR3 length is 16 residues. Germline V gives CDR1 MGHDK, CDR2 SYGVNS. This CDR3 reads CASSPWGGQGLYEQYF. In DNA form, the CDR3 reads TGTGCCAGCAGTCCTTGGGGGGGGCAGGGGTTATACGAGCAGTACTTC.

The V and J genes are TRBV5-1 and TRBJ2-7; no definite D call. The ends were cut back, 0 bases at V and 4 bases at J, with 5 bases in the middle. Germline V CDR1 and CDR2: SGHRS, YFSETQ. This CDR3 has 12 residues. CDR3 sequence reads: CASSLGHYEQYF. DNA for the CDR3: TGCGCCAGCAGCTTGGGTCATTACGAGCAGTACTTC.

The chain links TRBV4-1 to TRBJ2-5; 10 bases are shared with TRBD1. CDR3 length: 15 amino acids. Germline V gives CDR1 MGHRA, CDR2 YSYEKL. Losses at the gene ends were 4 bases for V and 7 bases for J; bases not matched to a gene: 9. In nucleotides, the CDR3 is TGCGCCAGCAGCCGGGAATCCGGACAGGGGGGGACCCAGTACTTC. It codes for CASSRESGQGGTQYF.

This chain joins TRBV9 and TRBJ1-3, with 9 nucleotides matching TRBD1. The V gene end was trimmed by 4 bases and the J gene end by 3 bases; junction bases not matched to a gene: 2. CDR3 length: 14 amino acids. The germline CDR1 and CDR2 sequences are SGDLS and YYNGEE. DNA of the CDR3: TGTGCCAGCAGCCTGACAGGGGGTGGAAACACCATATATTTT. It yields the protein CASSLTGGGNTIYF.

This sequence joins TRBV4-1 and TRBJ1-2; 8 nucleotides agree with TRBD1. The CDR3 has 14 amino acids. The V and J ends lost 10 bases and 4 bases, in that order; junction bases with no gene match: 11. CDR1 MGHRA and CDR2 YSYEKL come from the germline V gene. DNA of the CDR3: TGCGCCACCAGTCCCGGGACAGGAATCTATGGCTACACCTTC. Amino acids: CATSPGTGIYGYTF.

This rearrangement joins TRBV7-2 to TRBJ2-5, with unresolved D. CDR1 SGHTA and CDR2 FQGNSA come from the germline V gene. V gave up 0 bases and J gave up 4 bases, with 9 bases separating them. The CDR3 length is 14 residues. CDR3 sequence reads: CASSLARALETQYF. In DNA form, the CDR3 reads TGTGCCAGCAGCTTAGCGCGAGCTTTAGAGACCCAGTACTTC.

The V call is TRBV28, the J call TRBJ2-2, with 7 bases that match TRBD1. V trimming: 11 bases; J trimming: 1 base; junction bases outside the gene matches: 10. The CDR3 has 15 amino acids. Germline V gene lookup returns CDR1 MDHEN and CDR2 SYDVKM. The CDR3 DNA reads as TGTGCCGCTCACAGGGGACCCGGGAACACCGGGGAGCTGTTTTTT. It codes for CAAHRGPGNTGELFF.

The chain employs TRBV9 and TRBJ2-2; unclear D gene. With 0 bases removed from V and 7 bases from J, the gap between germline ends came to 4 bases. The CDR3 length is 12 residues. Looked up from germline, CDR1 is SGDLS and CDR2 is YYNGEE. The CDR3 protein is CASSVDYGELFF. CDR3 nucleotides: TGTGCCAGCAGCGTAGATTACGGGGAGCTGTTTTTT.

The chain employs TRBV27 and TRBJ1-1; the D is unclear. Germline loops: CDR1 MNHEY, CDR2 SMNVEV (reference sequence). V gave up 6 bases and J gave up 2 bases, with 25 bases separating them. The CDR3 is 18 amino acids. CDR3 region: CASRQKTLSLLPNTEAFF. As DNA, the CDR3 is TGTGCCAGCAGACAAAAGACATTATCCCTTCTACCCAACACTGAAGCTTTCTTT.

This sequence joins TRBV7-2 and TRBJ1-1, with unresolved D. V was pared by 3 bases and J by 0 bases, with 11 bases between. Looked up from germline, CDR1 is SGHTA and CDR2 is FQGNSA. CDR3 length equals 15 residues. The CDR3 spells CASSFLSVLNTEAFF. DNA for the CDR3: TGTGCCAGCAGCTTCCTTTCAGTCCTGAACACTGAAGCTTTCTTT.

This chain uses TRBV30 with TRBJ2-1, with 8 bases matching TRBD2. Looked up from germline, CDR1 is GTSNPN and CDR2 is SVGIG (reference sequence). Trimming at V came to 3 bases and at J to 5 bases, leaving 9 bases not matched to a gene. The CDR3 length is 15 residues. CDR3 bases: TGTGCCTGGAGAGAGTTTAGCGGGGTAAACAATGAGCAGTTCTTC. This sequence encodes CAWREFSGVNNEQFF.